This paragraph covers one TCR beta chain sequence. Measured with immunoSEQ multiplex PCR; TCRdb has only the in-frame clones, and not every one. In the table there are tens of thousands of clones, over 75% of which are singletons. J gave up 2 bases and V 2 bases, and 6 bases lay outside the gene matches. CDR3 size: 16 residues. Germline V gene data show CDR1 as SGHTA and CDR2 as FQGTGA. The record originates from a study of glioma-infiltrating T cells after dendritic cell vaccination. About the study: Three intradermal dendritic cell vaccine injections were given every two weeks.

The chain carries TRBV7-3 and TRBJ2-1; 7 positions agree with TRBD2. This TCR came from a human donor with glioblastoma. The source was blood, collected before dendritic cell vaccination. CDR3 residues: CASSLVGGLTYNEQFF. DNA for the CDR3: TGTGCCAGCAGCTTAGTTGGGGGACTAACCTACAATGAGCAGTTCTTC.